These 7 T cell receptor beta chains originate from one sample sequenced in a study of T-cell reconstitution after alpha-beta-depleted transplantation in children. Preparation of the TCRbeta library involved a method that used unique molecular identifiers. TCRdb re-called the PCR reads with MiXCR, one entry per CDR3 protein. Of roughly 100,000 distinct CDR3 sequences in the sample, 7% to 10% are singletons; the top ten hold roughly 7%. Here the sequenced sample was PBMCs from the stem cell graft donor, taken from the stem cell graft. The receptors were sampled from a human donor who donated a stem cell graft to a child with congenital amegakaryocytic thrombocytopenia.

Details on this clonotype: A much larger clone lies one base from this, so it may be a read error. This chain joins TRBV12-3 or TRBV12-4 and TRBJ2-7; 8 bases agree with TRBD2. This CDR3 region has 16 residues. Here the CDR3 reads CGSSPTTSGRSYEQYF. The CDR3 nucleotides are TGTGGCAGCAGTCCTACAACTAGCGGACGGTCCTACGAGCAGTACTTC.

CDR3 residues: CACSQTSGRSGANVLTF. In nucleotides, the CDR3 is TGTGCCTGCTCCCAGACTAGCGGGAGGTCTGGGGCCAACGTCCTGACTTTC. The chain has TRBV12-3 or TRBV12-4 and TRBJ2-6; 13 bases are a match to TRBD2. The CDR3 has 17 amino acids. V shed 11 bases, J shed 1 base, and the junction held 8 bases outside the gene matches.

The chain employs TRBV20-1 and TRBJ1-1; 7 bases match TRBD1. V was pared by 3 bases and J by 0 bases, with 13 bases of the junction left unmatched. This CDR3 is 17 amino acids long. CDR1 is DFQATT, CDR2 SNEGSKA, per germline (reference sequence). DNA for the CDR3: TGCAGTGCTAGTGACCCCCAACCAGGACAGGTGAACACTGAAGCTTTCTTT. This encodes CSASDPQPGQVNTEAFF.

This clonotype was seen many times. The genes are TRBV20-1 and TRBJ2-5; TRBD2 agrees at 11 bases. The CDR3 length is 15 residues. The trim removed 0 bases at V and 2 bases at J, leaving 2 bases unmatched. Germline values: CDR1 DFQATT, CDR2 SNEGSKA (reference sequence). Written as DNA, the CDR3 is TGCAGTGCTAGAGACAGACTAGCGGGGCAAGAGACCCAGTACTTC. As protein: CSARDRLAGQETQYF.

This clonotype came up many times. The V and J genes are TRBV6-5 and TRBJ1-5; unclear D gene. The CDR3 loop spans 16 amino acids. Germline values: CDR1 MNHEY, CDR2 SVGAGI. Trimming removed 0 bases from V and 7 bases from J, with 16 bases in between. CDR3 DNA: TGTGCCAGCAGTTACTCGATTCCCGGAGCCAGGCAGCCCCAGCATTTT. This translates into CASSYSIPGARQPQHF.

The chain couples TRBV27 to TRBJ2-3, with D uncertain. V shed 8 bases and J shed 2 bases, with 8 bases lying between them. The CDR3 extends over 12 amino acids. Germline V gene sequence: CDR1 MNHEY, CDR2 SMNVEV (reference sequence). The CDR3 spells CASGKLTDTQYF. DNA for the CDR3: TGTGCCAGCGGAAAACTCACAGATACGCAGTATTTT.

This clonotype was seen ten or more times. The V and J genes are TRBV7-2 and TRBJ2-1; D is possibly TRBD1 (5 bases). The CDR3 extends over 14 amino acids. Germline V gives CDR1 SGHTA, CDR2 FQGNSA. V shed 1 base and J shed 8 bases, with 12 bases lying between them. The CDR3 DNA sequence: TGTGCCAGCAGCTTAGGTGGGGCGAACCATGAGCAGTTCTTC. Its protein is CASSLGGANHEQFF.